The T cell receptor beta chain described here comes from a study of OX40 agonist ivuxolimab in advanced cancers. For the study at large: Every 2 weeks, patients received ivuxolimab intravenously, dosed at 0.01 to 10 mg/kg. Patients in dose escalation had liver, melanoma, kidney or head and neck cancers.

In germline, CDR1 is SEHNR, CDR2 FQNEAQ (reference sequence). With 2 bases removed from V and 7 bases from J, the gap between germline ends came to 15 bases. The CDR3 loop spans 14 amino acids. Enrollment shut out patients with autoimmune disease history or systemic immunosuppression. Baseline, cycle 4 day 1, and cycle 7 day 1 were the blood sampling points. The protocol was immunoSEQ multiplex PCR, while the TCRdb copy is restricted to in-frame clones and leaves out a portion. The sample has 20,000 to 25,000 clones; 83% are singletons. The TCR was taken from an adult with an advanced solid tumor such as melanoma, head and neck, liver or kidney cancer. The material was CD4+ or CD8+ T cells sorted from blood, obtained in a trial of the OX40 agonist ivuxolimab. The chain uses TRBV7-9 and TRBJ2-7; TRBD2 might be the D (6 bases). This chain's CDR3 is CASSLPGGSFEQYF. The CDR3 DNA reads TGTGCCAGCAGCTTACCAGGAGGGTCCTTTGAGCAGTACTTC.